The T cell receptor (beta chain) under discussion was sequenced for a study of identical twins. A single record per CDR3 protein comes from TCRdb applying MiXCR to the 5' RACE reads. The table includes 200,000 to 250,000 distinct CDR3 sequences, around 8% detected once. J lost 2 bases, V lost 6 bases, and 5 bases had no gene match. This CDR3 has 14 residues. The germline V gene has CDR1 MDHEN and CDR2 SYDVKM. This sample was also put to use in a study of yellow fever vaccine responses in identical twins.

This chain joins TRBV28 and TRBJ2-5, with 8 bases aligning to TRBD1. The sample taken for sequencing was memory (CD45RO+) T cells sorted from blood. The receptor's source is a woman in her late teens or twenties in good health. CDR3 loop: CASSRQGFQETQYF. Written as DNA, the CDR3 is TGTGCCAGCAGCAGACAGGGGTTTCAAGAGACCCAGTACTTC.